The source of this T cell receptor (beta chain) is a study of T cell repertoires in cytomegalovirus infection. Notes on the study in general: Dominant in the ex vivo response were TCR beta clonotypes restricted by HLA-C and specific for CMV.

Trimming left V 3 bases short and J 1 base short, with 13 bases between. CDR3 length: 14 amino acids. The germline V gene has CDR1 DFQATT and CDR2 SNEGSKA (reference sequence). One entry per CDR3 protein results from TCRdb running MiXCR on the reads. In the table there are about 180,000 distinct CDR3 sequences, about a sixth of which are singletons. This clonotype was recorded a few times. The antigen is not known. This TCR came from a human donor in good health (CMV status not recorded). Some clones in this sample may be carry-over from other donors' samples. The chain combines TRBV20-1 with TRBJ2-7; D might be TRBD2 (5 bases). The specimen sequenced was CD8+ T cells from PBMCs. The CDR3 loop reads CSASQRGVSYEQYF. Here the CDR3 DNA reads TGCAGTGCTAGCCAACGGGGAGTATCCTACGAGCAGTACTTC.